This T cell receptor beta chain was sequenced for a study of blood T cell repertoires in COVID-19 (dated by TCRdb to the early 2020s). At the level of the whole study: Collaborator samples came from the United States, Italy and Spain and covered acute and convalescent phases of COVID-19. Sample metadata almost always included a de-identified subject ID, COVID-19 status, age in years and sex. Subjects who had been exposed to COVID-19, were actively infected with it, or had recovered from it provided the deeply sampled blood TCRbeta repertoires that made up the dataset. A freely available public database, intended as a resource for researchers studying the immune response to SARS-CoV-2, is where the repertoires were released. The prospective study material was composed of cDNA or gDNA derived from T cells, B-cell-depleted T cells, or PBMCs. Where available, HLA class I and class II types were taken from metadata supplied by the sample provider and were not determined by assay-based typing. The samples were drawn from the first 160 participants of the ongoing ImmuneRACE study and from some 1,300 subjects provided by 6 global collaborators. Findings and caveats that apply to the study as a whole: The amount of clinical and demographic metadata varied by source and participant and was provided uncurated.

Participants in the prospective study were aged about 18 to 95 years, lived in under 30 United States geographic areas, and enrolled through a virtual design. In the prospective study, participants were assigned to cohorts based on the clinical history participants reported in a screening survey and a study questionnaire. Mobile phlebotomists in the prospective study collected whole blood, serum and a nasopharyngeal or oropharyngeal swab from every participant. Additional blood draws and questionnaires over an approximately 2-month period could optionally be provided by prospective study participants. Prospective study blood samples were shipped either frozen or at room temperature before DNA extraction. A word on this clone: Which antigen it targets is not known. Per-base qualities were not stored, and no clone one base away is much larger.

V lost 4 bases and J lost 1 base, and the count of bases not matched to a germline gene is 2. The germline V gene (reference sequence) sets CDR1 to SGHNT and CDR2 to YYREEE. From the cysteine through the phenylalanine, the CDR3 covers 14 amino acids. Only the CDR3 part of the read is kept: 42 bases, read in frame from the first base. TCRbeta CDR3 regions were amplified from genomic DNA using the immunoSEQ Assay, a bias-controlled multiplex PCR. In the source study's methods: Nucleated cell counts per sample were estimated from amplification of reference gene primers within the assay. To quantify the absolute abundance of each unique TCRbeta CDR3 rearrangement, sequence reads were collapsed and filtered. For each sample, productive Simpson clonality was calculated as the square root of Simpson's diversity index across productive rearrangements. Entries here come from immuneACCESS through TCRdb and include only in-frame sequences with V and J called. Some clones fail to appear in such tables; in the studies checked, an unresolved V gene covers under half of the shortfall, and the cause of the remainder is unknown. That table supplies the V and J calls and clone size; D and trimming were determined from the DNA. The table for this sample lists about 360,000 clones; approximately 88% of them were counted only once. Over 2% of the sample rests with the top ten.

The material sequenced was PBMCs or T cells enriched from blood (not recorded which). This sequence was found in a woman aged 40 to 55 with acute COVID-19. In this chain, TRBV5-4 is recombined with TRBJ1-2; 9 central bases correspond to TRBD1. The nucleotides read TGTGCCAGCAGCCAGACAGGGGGTAACTATGGCTACACCTTC. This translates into CASSQTGGNYGYTF.